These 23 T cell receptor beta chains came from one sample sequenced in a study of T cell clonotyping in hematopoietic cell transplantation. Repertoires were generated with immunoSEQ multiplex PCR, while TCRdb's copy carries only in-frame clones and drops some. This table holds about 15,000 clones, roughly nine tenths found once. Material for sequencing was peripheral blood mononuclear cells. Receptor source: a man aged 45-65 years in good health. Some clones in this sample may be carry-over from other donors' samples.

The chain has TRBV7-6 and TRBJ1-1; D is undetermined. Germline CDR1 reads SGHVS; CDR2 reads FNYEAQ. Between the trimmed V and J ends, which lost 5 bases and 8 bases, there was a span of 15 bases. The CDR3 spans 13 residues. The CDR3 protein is CASSPYAGGEAFF. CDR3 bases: TGTGCCAGCAGCCCCTACGCAGGAGGGGAAGCTTTCTTT. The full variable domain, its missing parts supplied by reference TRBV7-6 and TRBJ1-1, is GAGVSQSPRYKVTKRGQDVALRCDPISGHVSLYWYRQALGQGPEFLTYFNYEAQQDKSGLPNDRFSAERPEGSISTLTIQRTEQRDSAMYRCASSPYAGGEAFFGQGTRLTVV.

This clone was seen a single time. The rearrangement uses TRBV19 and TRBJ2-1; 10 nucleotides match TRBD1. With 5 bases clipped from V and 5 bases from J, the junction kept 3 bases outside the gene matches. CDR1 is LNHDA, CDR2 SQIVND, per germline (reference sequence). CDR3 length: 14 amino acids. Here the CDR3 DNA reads TGTGCCAGTAGTGTCGGGACAGGGGACAATGAGCAGTTCTTC. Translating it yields CASSVGTGDNEQFF.

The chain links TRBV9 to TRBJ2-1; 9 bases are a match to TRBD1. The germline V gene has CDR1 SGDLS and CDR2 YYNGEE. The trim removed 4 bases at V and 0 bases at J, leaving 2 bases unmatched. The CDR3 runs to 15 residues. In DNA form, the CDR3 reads TGTGCCAGCAGCACGGGACAGGGCTCCTACAATGAGCAGTTCTTC. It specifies CASSTGQGSYNEQFF.

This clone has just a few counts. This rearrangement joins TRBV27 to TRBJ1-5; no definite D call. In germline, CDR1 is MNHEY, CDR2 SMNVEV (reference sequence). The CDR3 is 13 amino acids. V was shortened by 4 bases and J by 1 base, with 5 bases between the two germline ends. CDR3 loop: CASSWASNQPQHF. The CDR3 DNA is TGTGCCAGCAGTTGGGCAAGCAATCAGCCCCAGCATTTT.

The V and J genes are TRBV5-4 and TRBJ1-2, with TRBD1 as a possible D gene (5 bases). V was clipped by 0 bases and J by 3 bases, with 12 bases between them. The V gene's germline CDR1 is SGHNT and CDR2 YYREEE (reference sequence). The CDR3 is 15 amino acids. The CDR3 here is CASSLGPQGDYGYTF. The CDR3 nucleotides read TGTGCCAGCAGCTTGGGACCTCAAGGGGACTATGGCTACACCTTC.

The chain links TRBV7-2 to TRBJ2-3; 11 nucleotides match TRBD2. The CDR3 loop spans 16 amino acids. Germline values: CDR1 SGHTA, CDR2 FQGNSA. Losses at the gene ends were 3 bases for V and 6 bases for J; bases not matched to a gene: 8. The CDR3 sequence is CASSFGELAGADTQYF. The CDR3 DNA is TGTGCCAGCAGCTTCGGGGAACTAGCGGGGGCGGATACGCAGTATTTT.

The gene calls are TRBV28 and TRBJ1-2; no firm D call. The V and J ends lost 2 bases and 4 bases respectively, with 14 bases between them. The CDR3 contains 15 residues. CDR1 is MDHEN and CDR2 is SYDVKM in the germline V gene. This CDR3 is CASSLPTPYAYGYTF. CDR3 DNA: TGTGCCAGCAGTTTACCCACTCCTTATGCCTATGGCTACACCTTC.

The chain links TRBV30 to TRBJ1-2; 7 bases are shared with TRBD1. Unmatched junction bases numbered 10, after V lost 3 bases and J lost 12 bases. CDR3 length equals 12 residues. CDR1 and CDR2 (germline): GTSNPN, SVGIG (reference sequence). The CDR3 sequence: CAWRGGGRVDTF. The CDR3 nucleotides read TGTGCCTGGAGAGGGGGCGGGAGGGTCGACACCTTC.

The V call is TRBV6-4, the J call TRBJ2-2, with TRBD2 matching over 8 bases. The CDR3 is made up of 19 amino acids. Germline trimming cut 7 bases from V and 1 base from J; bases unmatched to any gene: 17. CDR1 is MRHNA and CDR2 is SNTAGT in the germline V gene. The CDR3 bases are TGTGCCAGCATGATACGGGAACCAGCGGGGGTGATGAACACCGGGGAGCTGTTTTTT. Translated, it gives CASMIREPAGVMNTGELFF.

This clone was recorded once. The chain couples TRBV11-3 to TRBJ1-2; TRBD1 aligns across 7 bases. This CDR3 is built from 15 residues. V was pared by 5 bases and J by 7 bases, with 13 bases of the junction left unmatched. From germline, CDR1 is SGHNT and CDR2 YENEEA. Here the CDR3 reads CASSPQQGTTSGYTF. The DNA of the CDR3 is TGTGCCAGCAGCCCACAACAGGGGACGACAAGTGGCTACACCTTC.

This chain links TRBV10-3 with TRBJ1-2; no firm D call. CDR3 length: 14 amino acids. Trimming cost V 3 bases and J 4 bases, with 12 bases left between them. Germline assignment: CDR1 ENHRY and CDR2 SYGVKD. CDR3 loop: CAISDLVESYGYTF. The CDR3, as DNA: TGTGCCATCAGTGACCTCGTAGAGTCCTATGGCTACACCTTC.

The chain's CDR3 is CASSPDGGEKLFF. CDR3 nucleotide sequence: TGCGCCAGCAGCCCGGACGGGGGTGAAAAACTGTTTTTT. This chain joins TRBV5-1 and TRBJ1-4; a possible D gene is TRBD1 (5 bases). This CDR3 has 13 amino acids. Germline V gives CDR1 SGHRS, CDR2 YFSETQ. Trimming took off 4 bases at V and 7 bases at J, with 11 bases between the two ends. Variable domain in full (rest from reference TRBV5-1 and TRBJ1-4): KAGVTQTPRYLIKTRGQQVTLSCSPISGHRSVSWYQQTPGQGLQFLFEYFSETQRNKGNFPGRFSGRQFSNSRSEMNVSTLELGDSALYLCASSPDGGEKLFFGSGTQLSVL.

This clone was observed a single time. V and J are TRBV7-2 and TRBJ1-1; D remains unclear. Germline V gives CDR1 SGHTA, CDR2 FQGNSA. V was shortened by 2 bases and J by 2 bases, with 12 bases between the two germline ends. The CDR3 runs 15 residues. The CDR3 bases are TGTGCCAGCAGCTTACGGCAGCGAGGCAACACTGAAGCTTTCTTT. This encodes CASSLRQRGNTEAFF.

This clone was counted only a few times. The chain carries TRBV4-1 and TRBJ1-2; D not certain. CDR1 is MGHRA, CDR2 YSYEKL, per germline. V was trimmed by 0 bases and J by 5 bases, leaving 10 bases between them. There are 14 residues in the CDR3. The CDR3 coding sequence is TGCGCCAGCAGCCAAGATCCCGGAGGGTATGGCTACACCTTC. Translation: CASSQDPGGYGYTF.

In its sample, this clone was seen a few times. DNA of the CDR3: TGCAGCGTTGAAGAATTGGTCAGCGGGCCCTACAATGAGCAGTTCTTC. Protein product: CSVEELVSGPYNEQFF. V gene TRBV29-1 combines with J gene TRBJ2-1; the D gene is possibly TRBD2 (6 bases). The CDR3 spans 16 residues. The V gene lost 0 bases and the J gene lost 2 bases, with 14 bases spanning the gap. Looked up from germline, CDR1 is SQVTM and CDR2 is ANQGSEA.

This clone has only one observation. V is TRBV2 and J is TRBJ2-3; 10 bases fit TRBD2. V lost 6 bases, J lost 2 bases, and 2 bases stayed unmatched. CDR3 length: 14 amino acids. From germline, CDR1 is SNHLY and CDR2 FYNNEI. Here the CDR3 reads CASRLAGYTDTQYF. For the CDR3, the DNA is TGTGCCAGCAGACTAGCGGGGTACACAGATACGCAGTATTTT. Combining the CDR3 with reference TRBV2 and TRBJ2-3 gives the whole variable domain EPEVTQTPSHQVTQMGQEVILRCVPISNHLYFYWYRQILGQKVEFLVSFYNNEISEKSEIFDDQFSVERPDGSNFTLKIRSTKLEDSAMYFCASRLAGYTDTQYFGPGTRLTVL.

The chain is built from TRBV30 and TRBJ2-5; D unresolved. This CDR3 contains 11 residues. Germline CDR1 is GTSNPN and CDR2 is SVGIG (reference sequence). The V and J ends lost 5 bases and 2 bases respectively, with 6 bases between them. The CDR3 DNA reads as TGTGCCTGGGACTCACAAGAGACCCAGTACTTC. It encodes CAWDSQETQYF.

In DNA form, the CDR3 reads TGTGCCAGCAGCCGGAGCGGGACTAGCTCCCTTGAGCAGTACTTC. This translates into CASSRSGTSSLEQYF. The rearrangement links TRBV11-2 to TRBJ2-7, with 9 positions matching TRBD2. Germline trimming cut 5 bases from V and 7 bases from J; bases unmatched to any gene: 12. The CDR3 length is 15 residues. Germline assignment: CDR1 SGHAT and CDR2 FQNNGV.

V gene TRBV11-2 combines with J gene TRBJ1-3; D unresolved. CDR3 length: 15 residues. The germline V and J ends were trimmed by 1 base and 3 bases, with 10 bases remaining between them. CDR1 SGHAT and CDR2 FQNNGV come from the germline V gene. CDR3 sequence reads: CASSLGRSIGNTIYF. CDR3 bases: TGTGCCAGCAGCTTAGGGCGCAGTATTGGAAACACCATATATTTT.

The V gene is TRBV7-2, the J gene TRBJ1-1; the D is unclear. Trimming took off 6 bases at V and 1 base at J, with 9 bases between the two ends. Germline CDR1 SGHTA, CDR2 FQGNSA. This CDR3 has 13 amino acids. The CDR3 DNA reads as TGTGCCAGCAGGTTCGATCCGAACACTGAAGCTTTCTTT. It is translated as CASRFDPNTEAFF.

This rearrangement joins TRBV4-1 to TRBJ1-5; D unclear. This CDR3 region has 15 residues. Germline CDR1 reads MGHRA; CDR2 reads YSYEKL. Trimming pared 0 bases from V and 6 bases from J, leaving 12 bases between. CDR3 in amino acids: CASSQEYGSGQPQHF. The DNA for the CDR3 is TGCGCCAGCAGCCAAGAGTACGGAAGTGGTCAGCCCCAGCATTTT.

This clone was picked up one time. The CDR3 spells CASSQGAANYGYTF. DNA for the CDR3: TGTGCCAGTAGTCAGGGGGCGGCTAACTATGGCTACACCTTC. This chain connects TRBV19 to TRBJ1-2; 8 positions match TRBD1. Germline assignment: CDR1 LNHDA and CDR2 SQIVND (reference sequence). The V and J ends lost 5 bases and 0 bases, in that order; junction bases with no gene match: 2. CDR3 size: 14 residues.

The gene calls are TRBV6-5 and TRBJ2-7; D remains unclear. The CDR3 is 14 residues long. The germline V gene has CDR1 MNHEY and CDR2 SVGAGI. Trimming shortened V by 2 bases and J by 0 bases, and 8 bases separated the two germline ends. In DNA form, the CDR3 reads TGTGCCAGCAGTTACGGTGAAAACTCCTACGAGCAGTACTTC. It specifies CASSYGENSYEQYF.